This T cell receptor (beta chain) was sequenced during a study of regulatory T cells in long-lasting Graves disease. Findings and limits, study-wide: TCR diversity in persistent Graves' patients was below that of newly diagnosed ones. Among the persistent patients, some 2,900 public clonotypes were shared, more than the roughly 990 shared among new patients.

Assembly of TCR beta libraries relied on iRepertoire HTBI primers together with Arm-PCR of CDR3 regions. TCRdb re-derived calls from the multiplex PCR reads in MiXCR, one entry per CDR3 protein. The data contain a few hundred thousand distinct CDR3 sequences, roughly 21% of them seen just once; the ten biggest clones take up 14%. This clonotype was observed a handful of times. Its antigen is not identified. Time point described: persistent/refractory GD, antithyroid drugs over 5 years with positive TRAb. Generation of the TCR library employed RNA extracted from PBMCs. The source was peripheral blood mononuclear cells (PBMCs), collected when the disease was refractory, from a patient treated with antithyroid drugs. The receptor's source is a female donor with Graves disease.

The CDR3 spells CASAGAGATDTQYF. The DNA of the CDR3 is TGTGCCAGTGCAGGAGCGGGAGCAACAGATACGCAGTATTTT. The gene calls are TRBV28 and TRBJ2-3; TRBD2 aligns across 8 bases. CDR3 size: 14 residues. Germline CDR1 reads MDHEN; CDR2 reads SYDVKM. The V gene end was trimmed by 9 bases and the J gene end by 3 bases; junction bases not matched to a gene: 8. The complete variable domain, with remaining parts taken from reference TRBV28 and TRBJ2-3, reads DVKVTQSSRYLVKRTGEKVFLECVQDMDHENMFWYRQDPGLGLRLIYFSYDVKMKEKGDIPEGYSVSREKKERFSLILESASTNQTSMYLCASAGAGATDTQYFGPGTRLTVL.